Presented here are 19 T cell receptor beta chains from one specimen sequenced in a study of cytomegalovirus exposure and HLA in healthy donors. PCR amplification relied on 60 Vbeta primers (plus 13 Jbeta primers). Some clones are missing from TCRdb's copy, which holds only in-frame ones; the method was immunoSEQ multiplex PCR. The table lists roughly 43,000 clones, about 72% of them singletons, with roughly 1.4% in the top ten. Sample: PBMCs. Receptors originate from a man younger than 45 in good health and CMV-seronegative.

The CDR3 DNA reads as TGTGCCAGCAGCTTAGACAGAAATAATTCACCCCTCCACTTT. This encodes CASSLDRNNSPLHF. The chain carries TRBV13 and TRBJ1-6, with D unclear. V was trimmed by 1 base and J by 5 bases, leaving 6 bases between them. The germline gives CDR1 PRHDT, CDR2 FYEKMQ (reference sequence). The CDR3 totals 14 residues.

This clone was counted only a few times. CDR3 nucleotides: TGCAGCGCAAGTTTGTGGGACAGGGGAAGCGAGCAGTACTTC. Protein sequence: CSASLWDRGSEQYF. V usage is TRBV29-1 and J usage is TRBJ2-7, with 10 bases that match TRBD1. V gave up 7 bases and J gave up 6 bases; unmatched junction bases: 12. This CDR3 comprises 14 residues. Germline loops: CDR1 SQVTM, CDR2 ANQGSEA.

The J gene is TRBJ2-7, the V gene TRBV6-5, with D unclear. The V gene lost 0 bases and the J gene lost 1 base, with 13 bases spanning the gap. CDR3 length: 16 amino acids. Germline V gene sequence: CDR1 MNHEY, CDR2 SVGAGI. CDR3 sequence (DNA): TGTGCCAGCAGTTACTCGTCCCTCCGGTGGTCCTACGAGCAGTACTTC. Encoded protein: CASSYSSLRWSYEQYF.

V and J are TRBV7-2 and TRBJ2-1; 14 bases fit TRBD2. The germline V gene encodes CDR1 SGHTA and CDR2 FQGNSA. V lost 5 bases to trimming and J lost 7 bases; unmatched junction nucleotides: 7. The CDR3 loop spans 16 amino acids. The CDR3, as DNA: TGTGCCAGCAGCCCCCCGGGACTAGCGGGAGAAAATGAGCAGTTCTTC. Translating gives CASSPPGLAGENEQFF.

The CDR3 DNA follows: TGTGCCAGCAGGCTCAGACAGGGAGAGAATCAGCCCCAGCATTTT. It encodes CASRLRQGENQPQHF. This chain connects TRBV27 to TRBJ1-5; 7 positions agree with TRBD1. CDR1 is MNHEY, CDR2 SMNVEV, per germline (reference sequence). The ends lost 6 bases at V and 4 bases at J; junction bases unmatched: 9. The CDR3 covers 15 residues.

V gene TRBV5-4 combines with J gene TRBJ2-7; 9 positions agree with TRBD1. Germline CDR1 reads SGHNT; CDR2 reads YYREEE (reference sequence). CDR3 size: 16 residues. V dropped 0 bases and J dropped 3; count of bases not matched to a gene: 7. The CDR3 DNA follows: TGTGCCAGCAGCTTGGTAACAGGGGGCGCCTTCTACGAGCAGTACTTC. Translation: CASSLVTGGAFYEQYF.

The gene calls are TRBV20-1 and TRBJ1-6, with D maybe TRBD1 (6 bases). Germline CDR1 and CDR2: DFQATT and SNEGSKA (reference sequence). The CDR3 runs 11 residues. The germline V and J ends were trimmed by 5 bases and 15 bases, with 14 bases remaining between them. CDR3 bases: TGCAGTGCTCCCCAAGTAGGGGGCCTCCACTTT. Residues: CSAPQVGGLHF.

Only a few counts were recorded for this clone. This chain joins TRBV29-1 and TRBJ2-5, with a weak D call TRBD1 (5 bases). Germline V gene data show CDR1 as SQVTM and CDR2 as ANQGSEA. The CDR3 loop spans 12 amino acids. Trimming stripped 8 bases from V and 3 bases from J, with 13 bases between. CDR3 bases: TGCAGCACCCGAAGGGGCAAAGAGACCCAGTACTTC. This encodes CSTRRGKETQYF.

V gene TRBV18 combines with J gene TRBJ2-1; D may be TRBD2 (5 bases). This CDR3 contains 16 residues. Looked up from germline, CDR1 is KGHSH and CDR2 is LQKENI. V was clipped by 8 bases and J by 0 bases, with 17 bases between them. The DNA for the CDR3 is TGTGCCAGCCGGCCAACCGTGGGGAGCTCCTACAATGAGCAGTTCTTC. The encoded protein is CASRPTVGSSYNEQFF. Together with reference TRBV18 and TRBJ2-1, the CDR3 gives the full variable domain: NAGVMQNPRHLVRRRGQEARLRCSPMKGHSHVYWYRQLPEEGLKFMVYLQKENIIDESGMPKERFSAEFPKEGPSILRIQQVVRGDSAAYFCASRPTVGSSYNEQFFGPGTRLTVL.

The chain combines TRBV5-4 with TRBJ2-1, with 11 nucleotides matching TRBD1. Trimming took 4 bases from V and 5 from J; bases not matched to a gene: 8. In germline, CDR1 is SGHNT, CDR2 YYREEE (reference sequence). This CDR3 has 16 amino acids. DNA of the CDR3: TGTGCCAGCAGCCGTCTCGGGACAGGGGGAAACAATGAGCAGTTCTTC. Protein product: CASSRLGTGGNNEQFF. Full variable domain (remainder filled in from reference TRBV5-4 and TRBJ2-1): ETGVTQSPTHLIKTRGQQVTLRCSSQSGHNTVSWYQQALGQGPQFIFQYYREEENGRGNFPPRFSGLQFPNYSSELNVNALELDDSALYLCASSRLGTGGNNEQFFGPGTRLTVL.

The chain's CDR3 is CASSKTSGTDTQYF. The CDR3 DNA follows: TGTGCCAGTAGCAAGACTAGCGGCACAGATACGCAGTATTTT. The J gene is TRBJ2-3, the V gene TRBV19; TRBD2 matches at 8 bases. This CDR3 has 14 amino acids. The germline V gene encodes CDR1 LNHDA and CDR2 SQIVND (reference sequence). The V gene end was trimmed by 6 bases and the J gene end by 1 base; junction bases not matched to a gene: 3.

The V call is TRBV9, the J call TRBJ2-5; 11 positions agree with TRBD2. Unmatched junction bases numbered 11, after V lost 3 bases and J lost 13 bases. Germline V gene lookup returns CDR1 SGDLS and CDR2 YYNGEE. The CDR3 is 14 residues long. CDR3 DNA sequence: TGTGCCAGCAGCGACTCGTCTAGCGGGAGGCCCTTGTACTTC. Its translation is CASSDSSSGRPLYF.

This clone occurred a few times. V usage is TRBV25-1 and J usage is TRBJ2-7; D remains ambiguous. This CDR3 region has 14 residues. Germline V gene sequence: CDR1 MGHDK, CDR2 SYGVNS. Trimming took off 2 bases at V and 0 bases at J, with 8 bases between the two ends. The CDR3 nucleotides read TGTGCCAGCAGTGAACAGGCCCTCTCCTACGAGCAGTACTTC. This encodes CASSEQALSYEQYF.

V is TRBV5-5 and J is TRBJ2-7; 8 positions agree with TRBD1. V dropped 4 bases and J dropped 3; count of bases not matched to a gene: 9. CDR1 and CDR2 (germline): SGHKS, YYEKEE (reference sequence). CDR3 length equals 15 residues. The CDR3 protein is CASSRGQGPNYEQYF. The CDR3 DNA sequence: TGTGCCAGCAGCCGTGGACAGGGACCGAACTACGAGCAGTACTTC.

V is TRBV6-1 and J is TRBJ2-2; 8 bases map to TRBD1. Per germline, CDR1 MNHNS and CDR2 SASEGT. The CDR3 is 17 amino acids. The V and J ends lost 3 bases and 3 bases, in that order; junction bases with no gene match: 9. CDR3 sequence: CASSEARQGAYTGELFF. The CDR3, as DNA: TGTGCCAGCAGTGAGGCCCGGCAGGGGGCTTACACCGGGGAGCTGTTTTTT.

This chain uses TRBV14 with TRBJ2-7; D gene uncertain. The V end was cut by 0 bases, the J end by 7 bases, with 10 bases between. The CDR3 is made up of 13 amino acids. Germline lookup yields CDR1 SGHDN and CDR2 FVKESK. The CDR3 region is CASSQDWAREQYF. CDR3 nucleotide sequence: TGTGCCAGCAGCCAAGACTGGGCCCGGGAGCAGTACTTC.

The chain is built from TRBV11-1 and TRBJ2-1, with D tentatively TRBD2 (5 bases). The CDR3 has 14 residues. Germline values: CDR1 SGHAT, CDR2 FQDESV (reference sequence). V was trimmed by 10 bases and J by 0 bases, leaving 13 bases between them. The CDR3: CAMSGGSSYNEQFF. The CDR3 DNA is TGTGCCATGTCAGGAGGCAGCTCCTACAATGAGCAGTTCTTC.

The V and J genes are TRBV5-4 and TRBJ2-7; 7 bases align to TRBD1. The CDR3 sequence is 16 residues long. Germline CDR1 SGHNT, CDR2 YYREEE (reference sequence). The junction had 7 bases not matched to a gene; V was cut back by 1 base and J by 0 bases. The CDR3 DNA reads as TGTGCCAGCAGCTTGCCCGGGACAGCCAACTCCTACGAGCAGTACTTC. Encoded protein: CASSLPGTANSYEQYF.

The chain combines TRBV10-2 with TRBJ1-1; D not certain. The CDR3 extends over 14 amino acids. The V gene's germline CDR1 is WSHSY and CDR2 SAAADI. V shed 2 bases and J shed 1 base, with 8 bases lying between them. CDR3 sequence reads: CASSEALENTEAFF. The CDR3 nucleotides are TGCGCCAGCAGTGAGGCATTAGAGAACACTGAAGCTTTCTTT.